The 28 T cell receptor beta chains below come from one sample, sequenced in a study of T-cell memory formation after mild COVID-19. TCRdb ran MiXCR on the 5' RACE reads and lists one entry per CDR3 protein. Here the sample spans about half a million distinct CDR3 sequences, 15% to 20% being singletons. Sequenced: PBMCs or a T cell subset sorted from them (not recorded which). These TCRs come from an adult woman who had mild COVID-19 (a few samples of this study predate the infection). Cell type and time point are not known.

This clonotype has only a few counts. The J gene is TRBJ1-6, the V gene TRBV12-3 or TRBV12-4; no clear D. CDR3 size: 19 residues. V was trimmed by 3 bases and J by 0 bases, leaving 18 bases between them. The CDR3 region is CASSFSGIGKGSYNSPLHF. CDR3 DNA: TGTGCCAGCAGTTTTTCGGGGATCGGAAAAGGCTCCTATAATTCACCCCTCCACTTT.

V usage is TRBV6-5 and J usage is TRBJ2-7; 10 bases are a match to TRBD1. This CDR3 spans 14 amino acids. The V gene's germline CDR1 is MNHEY and CDR2 SVGAGI. J lost 4 bases, V lost 6 bases, and 6 bases had no gene match. The CDR3 loop is CASRMTGGGYEQYF. The CDR3 DNA sequence: TGTGCCAGCAGGATGACAGGGGGCGGGTACGAGCAGTACTTC.

The sample holds a few counts of this clonotype. V is TRBV6-2 or TRBV6-3 and J is TRBJ2-7, with D possibly called TRBD1 or TRBD2 (5 bases each). Germline CDR1 and CDR2: MNHEY and SVGEGT. V was shortened by 6 bases and J by 0 bases, with 15 bases between the two germline ends. CDR3 length: 15 residues. The CDR3 loop reads CASSRDGGSSYEQYF. In DNA, the CDR3 is TGTGCCAGCAGCCGGGACGGAGGTTCCTCCTACGAGCAGTACTTC.

This clonotype has more than one count but fewer than ten. The V call is TRBV7-2, the J call TRBJ2-7; TRBD2 matches 7 bases. This CDR3 spans 16 amino acids. Germline values: CDR1 SGHTA, CDR2 FQGNSA. V gave up 5 bases and J gave up 4 bases; unmatched junction bases: 14. The CDR3 reads CASSPWGGGGYYEQYF. CDR3 sequence (DNA): TGTGCCAGCAGCCCATGGGGGGGAGGAGGTTATTACGAGCAGTACTTC.

J is TRBJ2-7 and V is TRBV12-3 or TRBV12-4, with D unclear. Trimming removed 5 bases at V and 13 bases at J, with 24 bases between. The CDR3 has 14 residues. As DNA, the CDR3 is TGTGCCAGCAGTCCCGACGTAGGAGTTTTATCTTGTTACTTC. It specifies CASSPDVGVLSCYF.

This chain uses TRBV20-1 with TRBJ1-2; D uncertain. The CDR3 has 13 amino acids. Germline values: CDR1 DFQATT, CDR2 SNEGSKA (reference sequence). The germline V and J ends were trimmed by 4 bases and 5 bases, with 14 bases remaining between them. DNA for the CDR3: TGCAGTGCTATCGGACCCGCTCCGTATGGCTACACCTTC. This sequence encodes CSAIGPAPYGYTF.

This clonotype showed up just a few times. The chain combines TRBV29-1 with TRBJ2-3; 11 bases map to TRBD2. This CDR3 is 15 amino acids long. Germline assignment: CDR1 SQVTM and CDR2 ANQGSEA. Unmatched junction bases numbered 9, after V lost 7 bases and J lost 3 bases. The CDR3 spells CSALGLAGQTDTQYF. The DNA of the CDR3 is TGCAGCGCCCTAGGACTAGCGGGCCAAACAGATACGCAGTATTTT.

This clonotype was picked up a small number of times. The chain links TRBV5-1 to TRBJ2-5, with 7 bases fitting TRBD1. Germline trimming cut 6 bases from V and 8 bases from J; bases unmatched to any gene: 16. This CDR3 contains 15 residues. The germline V gene has CDR1 SGHRS and CDR2 YFSETQ. The CDR3 bases are TGCGCCAGCACCTTAGAAGGGGGCCAATTCGGAACCCAGTACTTC. It codes for CASTLEGGQFGTQYF. Full variable domain (missing parts from reference TRBV5-1 and TRBJ2-5): KAGVTQTPRYLIKTRGQQVTLSCSPISGHRSVSWYQQTPGQGLQFLFEYFSETQRNKGNFPGRFSGRQFSNSRSEMNVSTLELGDSALYLCASTLEGGQFGTQYFGPGTRLLVL.

This clonotype appeared a few times. V gene TRBV19 combines with J gene TRBJ2-7; weak D call: TRBD1 (5 bases). Trimming removed 0 bases from V and 3 bases from J, with 12 bases in between. The CDR3 covers 15 residues. Germline values: CDR1 LNHDA, CDR2 SQIVND (reference sequence). CDR3 in DNA: TGTGCCAGTAGTATAGATAGTCCAGGGATCTACGAGCAGTACTTC. Its translation is CASSIDSPGIYEQYF.

This clonotype was counted between two and nine times. The CDR3 region has the DNA TGTGCCATCAGTGACTCCGGACGGAATTCCTACGAGCAGTACTTC. This sequence encodes CAISDSGRNSYEQYF. The chain links TRBV10-3 to TRBJ2-7, with D unresolved. The length of the CDR3 is 15 residues. CDR1 is ENHRY, CDR2 SYGVKD, per germline. With 3 bases removed from V and 1 base from J, the gap between germline ends came to 13 bases.

The V call is TRBV29-1, the J call TRBJ1-2; a weak D match, TRBD1 (5 bases). V was clipped by 5 bases and J by 5 bases, with 6 bases between them. The germline V gene has CDR1 SQVTM and CDR2 ANQGSEA. This CDR3 is 10 amino acids long. In DNA, the CDR3 is TGCAGCGTTTCAGGGTATGGCTACACCTTC. It is translated as CSVSGYGYTF.

This clonotype was seen more than once but under ten times. This chain links TRBV20-1 with TRBJ1-5; a weak D match, TRBD1 (5 bases). The length of the CDR3 is 16 residues. Trimming shortened V by 6 bases and J by 0 bases, and 18 bases separated the two germline ends. CDR1 and CDR2 (germline): DFQATT, SNEGSKA (reference sequence). The CDR3 DNA is TGCAGTGCCGTAAGGGAAGGGGTTTATAGCAATCAGCCCCAGCATTTT. Translated, it gives CSAVREGVYSNQPQHF.

V gene TRBV5-1 combines with J gene TRBJ2-7, with D perhaps being TRBD1 or TRBD2 (5 bases each). CDR1 is SGHRS and CDR2 is YFSETQ in the germline V gene. The germline V and J ends were trimmed by 7 bases and 5 bases, with 22 bases remaining between them. The CDR3 totals 15 residues. This chain's CDR3 is CASGRGQGGSDEQYF. The CDR3 DNA sequence: TGCGCCAGCGGACGTGGGCAGGGTGGTAGCGACGAGCAGTACTTC.

This clonotype was seen a handful of times. The CDR3 DNA reads TGTGCCAGCAGTTCCGTCAGGGGGCTCGGGTTGAACACTGAAGCTTTCTTT. Its translation: CASSSVRGLGLNTEAFF. The V and J genes are TRBV12-3 or TRBV12-4 and TRBJ1-1; 8 bases are a match to TRBD1. The CDR3 runs 17 residues. After removal of 4 bases from V and 0 bases from J, the junction contained 10 bases not matched to a gene.

The table lists this clonotype with many counts. Relative to the germline gene, one junction end is altered; a read error may explain this. The rearrangement joins TRBV5-1 to TRBJ1-1, with D tentatively TRBD1 (5 bases). From germline, CDR1 is SGHRS and CDR2 YFSETQ. This CDR3 spans 13 amino acids. The CDR3 DNA reads TGTGCCAGCAGCTTAGGGGTGAACACTGAAGCTTTCTTT. Its translation: CASSLGVNTEAFF.

The chain uses TRBV19 and TRBJ2-7; D could derive from TRBD1 or TRBD2 (5 bases each). CDR3 length equals 13 residues. The germline CDR1 and CDR2 sequences are LNHDA and SQIVND (reference sequence). V lost 3 bases and J 2 bases, leaving 8 bases between the germline ends. The CDR3 region has the DNA TGTGCCAGTAGTATCGGGGCAGCCTACGAGCAGTACTTC. Protein sequence: CASSIGAAYEQYF.

This clonotype was seen more than once but under ten times. The chain recombines TRBV6-5 with TRBJ2-7, with D perhaps TRBD1 (6 bases). CDR1 MNHEY and CDR2 SVGAGI come from the germline V gene. The CDR3 runs 15 residues. Trimming shortened V by 0 bases and J by 4 bases, and 13 bases separated the two germline ends. CDR3 coding DNA: TGTGCCAGCAGTTACTCGGTCGGGACACAATACGAGCAGTACTTC. Its protein product is CASSYSVGTQYEQYF.

This clonotype occurred many times. This sequence joins TRBV20-1 and TRBJ2-7; TRBD2 matches 10 bases. There are 14 residues in the CDR3. Germline V gives CDR1 DFQATT, CDR2 SNEGSKA (reference sequence). The junction had 11 bases not matched to a gene; V was cut back by 6 bases and J by 6 bases. As DNA, the CDR3 is TGCAGTGCCACTCGGAGCGGGAGGGCCAGCGAGCAGTACTTC. Its translation: CSATRSGRASEQYF.

This clonotype turned up a few times. This chain connects TRBV14 to TRBJ2-1, with 8 bases lining up with TRBD1. This CDR3 spans 16 amino acids. V shed 1 base, J shed 3 bases, and the junction held 5 bases outside the gene matches. Germline CDR1 SGHDN, CDR2 FVKESK. Here the CDR3 reads CASSQGQGLGYNEQFF. For the CDR3, the DNA is TGTGCCAGCAGCCAAGGACAGGGGTTGGGCTACAATGAGCAGTTCTTC. The whole variable domain, filled in from reference TRBV14 and TRBJ2-1, reads EAGVTQFPSHSVIEKGQTVTLRCDPISGHDNLYWYRRVMGKEIKFLLHFVKESKQDESGMPNNRFLAERTGGTYSTLKVQPAELEDSGVYFCASSQGQGLGYNEQFFGPGTRLTVL.

V and J are TRBV7-6 and TRBJ1-1; TRBD1 agrees at 7 bases. The CDR3 extends over 17 amino acids. The junction had 7 bases not matched to a gene; V was cut back by 0 bases and J by 0 bases. Per germline, CDR1 SGHVS and CDR2 FNYEAQ. DNA of the CDR3: TGTGCCAGCAGCTTAGCGCCAGGGGGGTTCATGAACACTGAAGCTTTCTTT. This sequence encodes CASSLAPGGFMNTEAFF.

V usage is TRBV24-1 and J usage is TRBJ1-1; D unresolved. The germline V and J ends were trimmed by 7 bases and 0 bases, with 8 bases remaining between them. This CDR3 has 13 residues. Germline CDR1 reads KGHDR; CDR2 reads SFDVKD. The CDR3 DNA sequence: TGTGCCACCAGAGGCAGCATGAACACTGAAGCTTTCTTT. This gives the protein CATRGSMNTEAFF.

This clonotype was recorded a few times. This chain joins TRBV28 and TRBJ2-7; TRBD1 matches at 9 bases. Trimming removed 6 bases from V and 2 bases from J; junction bases left unmatched: 11. The CDR3 totals 16 residues. From germline, CDR1 is MDHEN and CDR2 SYDVKM. CDR3 DNA sequence: TGTGCCAGCAGCTCCACCGGGACAGGGTCGACCTACGAGCAGTACTTC. As protein: CASSSTGTGSTYEQYF.

In its sample, this clonotype was seen a few times. The rearrangement joins TRBV5-1 to TRBJ2-3, with 13 bases aligning to TRBD2. The germline CDR1 and CDR2 sequences are SGHRS and YFSETQ. After removal of 4 bases from V and 2 bases from J, the junction contained 7 bases not matched to a gene. This CDR3 region has 17 residues. Here the CDR3 DNA reads TGCGCCAGCAGCCCCGGACTAGCGGGGGAGGTCACAGATACGCAGTATTTT. Its translation: CASSPGLAGEVTDTQYF.

This clonotype has more than one count but fewer than ten. The rearrangement uses TRBV6-6 and TRBJ2-2, with 8 positions matching TRBD1. After removal of 7 bases from V and 4 bases from J, the junction contained 2 bases not matched to a gene. Germline CDR1 and CDR2: MNHNY and SVGAGI (reference sequence). The CDR3 spans 13 residues. The CDR3 protein is CASNDRGTGELFF. The CDR3 DNA is TGTGCCAGCAACGACAGGGGCACCGGGGAGCTGTTTTTT.

The rearrangement uses TRBV11-2 and TRBJ1-1, with D tentatively TRBD1 (6 bases). Germline CDR1 is SGHAT and CDR2 is FQNNGV. The ends were cut back, 4 bases at V and 1 base at J, with 10 bases in the middle. CDR3 length equals 14 residues. The CDR3, as DNA: TGTGCCAGCAGCTCAGGGGCACAGAACACTGAAGCTTTCTTT. Its protein product is CASSSGAQNTEAFF.

A few counts support this clonotype. This chain joins TRBV7-9 and TRBJ1-1; D call uncertain. V lost 5 bases and J lost 0, with 13 bases in between. Germline CDR1 and CDR2: SEHNR and FQNEAQ (reference sequence). This CDR3 comprises 15 residues. The CDR3 loop is CASSPNWEMNTEAFF. CDR3 DNA: TGTGCCAGCAGCCCGAATTGGGAAATGAACACTGAAGCTTTCTTT.

There are a few counts of this clonotype. V and J are TRBV6-1 and TRBJ2-3; 8 positions agree with TRBD1. The CDR3 has 14 amino acids. Looked up from germline, CDR1 is MNHNS and CDR2 is SASEGT. The V gene end was trimmed by 4 bases and the J gene end by 3 bases; junction bases not matched to a gene: 3. The CDR3 reads CASSAGGLTDTQYF. CDR3 DNA: TGTGCCAGCAGTGCAGGGGGCTTGACAGATACGCAGTATTTT.

This clonotype was found a few times. This sequence joins TRBV7-3 and TRBJ2-1, with D possibly being TRBD2 (7 bases). This CDR3 is built from 14 residues. Germline CDR1 and CDR2: SGHTA and FQGTGA. The germline V and J ends were trimmed by 5 bases and 5 bases, with 13 bases remaining between them. The CDR3 DNA is TGTGCCAGCAGCCCATCGGGGGGCAACAATGAGCAGTTCTTC. It specifies CASSPSGGNNEQFF.